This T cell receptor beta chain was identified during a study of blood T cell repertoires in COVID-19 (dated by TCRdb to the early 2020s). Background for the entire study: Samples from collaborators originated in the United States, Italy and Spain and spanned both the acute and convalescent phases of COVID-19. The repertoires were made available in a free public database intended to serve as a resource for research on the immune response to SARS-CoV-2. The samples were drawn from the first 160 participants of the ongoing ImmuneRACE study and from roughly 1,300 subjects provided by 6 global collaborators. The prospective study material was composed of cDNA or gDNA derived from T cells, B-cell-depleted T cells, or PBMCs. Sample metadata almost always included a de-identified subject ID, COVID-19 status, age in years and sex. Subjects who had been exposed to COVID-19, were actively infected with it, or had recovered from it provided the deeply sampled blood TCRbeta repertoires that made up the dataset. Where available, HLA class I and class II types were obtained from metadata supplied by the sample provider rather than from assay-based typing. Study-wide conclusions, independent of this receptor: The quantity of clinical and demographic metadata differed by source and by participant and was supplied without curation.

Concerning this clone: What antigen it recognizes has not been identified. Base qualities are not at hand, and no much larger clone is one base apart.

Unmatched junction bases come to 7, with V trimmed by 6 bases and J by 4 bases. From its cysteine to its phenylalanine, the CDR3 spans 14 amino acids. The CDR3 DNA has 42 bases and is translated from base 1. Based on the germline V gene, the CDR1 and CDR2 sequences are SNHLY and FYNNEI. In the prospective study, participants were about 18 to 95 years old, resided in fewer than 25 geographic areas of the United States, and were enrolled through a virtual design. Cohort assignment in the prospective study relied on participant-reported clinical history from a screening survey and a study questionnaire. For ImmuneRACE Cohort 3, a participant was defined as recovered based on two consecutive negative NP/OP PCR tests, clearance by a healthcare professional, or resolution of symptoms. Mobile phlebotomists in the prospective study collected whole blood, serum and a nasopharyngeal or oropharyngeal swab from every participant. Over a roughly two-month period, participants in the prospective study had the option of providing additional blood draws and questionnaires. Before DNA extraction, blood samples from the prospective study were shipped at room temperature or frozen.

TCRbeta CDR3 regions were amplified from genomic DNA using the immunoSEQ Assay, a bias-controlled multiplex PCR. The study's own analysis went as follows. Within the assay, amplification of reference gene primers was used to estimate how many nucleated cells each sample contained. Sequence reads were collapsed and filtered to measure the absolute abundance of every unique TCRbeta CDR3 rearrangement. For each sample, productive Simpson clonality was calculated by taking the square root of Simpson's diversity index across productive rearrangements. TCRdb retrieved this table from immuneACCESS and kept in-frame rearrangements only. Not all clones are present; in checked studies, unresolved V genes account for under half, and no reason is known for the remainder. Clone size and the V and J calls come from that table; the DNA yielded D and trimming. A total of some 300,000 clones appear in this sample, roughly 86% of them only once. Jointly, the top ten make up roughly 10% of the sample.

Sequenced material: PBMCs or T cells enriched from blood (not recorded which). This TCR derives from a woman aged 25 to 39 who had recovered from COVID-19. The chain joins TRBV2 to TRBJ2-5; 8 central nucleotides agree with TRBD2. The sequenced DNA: TGTGCCAGCAGCCTCATAGCGGGACCAGAGACCCAGTACTTC. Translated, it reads CASSLIAGPETQYF. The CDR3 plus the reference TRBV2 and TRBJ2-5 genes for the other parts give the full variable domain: EPEVTQTPSHQVTQMGQEVILRCVPISNHLYFYWYRQILGQKVEFLVSFYNNEISEKSEIFDDQFSVERPDGSNFTLKIRSTKLEDSAMYFCASSLIAGPETQYFGPGTRLLVL.